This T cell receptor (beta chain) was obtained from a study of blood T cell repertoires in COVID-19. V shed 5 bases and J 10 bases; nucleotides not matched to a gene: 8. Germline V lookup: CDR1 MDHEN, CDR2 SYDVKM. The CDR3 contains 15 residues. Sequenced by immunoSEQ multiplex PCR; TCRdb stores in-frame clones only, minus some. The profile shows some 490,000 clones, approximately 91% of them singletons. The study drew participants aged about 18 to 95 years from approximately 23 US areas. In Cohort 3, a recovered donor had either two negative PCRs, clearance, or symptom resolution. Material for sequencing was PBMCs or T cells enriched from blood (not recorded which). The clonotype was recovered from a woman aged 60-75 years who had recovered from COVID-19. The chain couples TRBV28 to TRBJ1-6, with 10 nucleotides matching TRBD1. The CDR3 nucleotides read TGTGCCAGCAGTATCTCGGACAGGGGGATATCACCCCTCCACTTT. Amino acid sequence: CASSISDRGISPLHF.